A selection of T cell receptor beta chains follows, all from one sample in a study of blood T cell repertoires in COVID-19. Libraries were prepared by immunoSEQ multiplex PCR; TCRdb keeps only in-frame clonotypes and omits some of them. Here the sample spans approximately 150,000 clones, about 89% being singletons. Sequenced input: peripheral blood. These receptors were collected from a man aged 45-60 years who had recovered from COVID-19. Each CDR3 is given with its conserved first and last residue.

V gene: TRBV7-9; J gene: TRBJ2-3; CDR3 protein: CASSPTGGDTDTQYF
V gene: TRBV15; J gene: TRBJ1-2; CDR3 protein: CATSRGTNYGYTF
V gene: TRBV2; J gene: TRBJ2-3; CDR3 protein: CASSGQHTDTQYF
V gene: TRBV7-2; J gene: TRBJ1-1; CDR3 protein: CASSFGPGVNTEAFF
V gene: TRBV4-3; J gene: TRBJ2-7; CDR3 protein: CASSQDRAPTIYEQYF
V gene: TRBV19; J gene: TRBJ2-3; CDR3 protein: CASSIDIGTSGGYTDTQYF
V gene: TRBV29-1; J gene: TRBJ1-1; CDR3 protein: CSVEEGTGDTEAFF
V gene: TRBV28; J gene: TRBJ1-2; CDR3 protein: CASTGTGGRRGYTF
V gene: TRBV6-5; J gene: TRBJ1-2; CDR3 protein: CASSYSNRAGYGYTF
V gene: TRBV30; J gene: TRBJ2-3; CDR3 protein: CAWSVIAGTDTQYF
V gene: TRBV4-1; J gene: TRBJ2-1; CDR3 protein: CASSQDRGLGTDEQFF
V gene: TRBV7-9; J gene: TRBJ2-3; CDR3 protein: CASSLFEYDTQYF
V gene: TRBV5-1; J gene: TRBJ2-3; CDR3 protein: CASSVTSGATDTQYF
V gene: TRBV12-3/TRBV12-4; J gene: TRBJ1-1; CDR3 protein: CASRLRGRTEAFF
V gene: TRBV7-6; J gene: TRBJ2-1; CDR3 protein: CASSWTSGGASNEQFF
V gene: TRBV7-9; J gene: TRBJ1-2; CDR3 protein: CASSFGQAGRSRGYGYTF
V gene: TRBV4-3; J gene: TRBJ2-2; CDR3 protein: CASSQDELAGVTGELFF
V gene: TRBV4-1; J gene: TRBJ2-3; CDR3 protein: CASSQPGLAGDTQYF
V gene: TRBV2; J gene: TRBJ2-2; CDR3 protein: CASSGQSTGELFF
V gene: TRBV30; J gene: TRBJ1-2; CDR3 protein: CAWSRGAANSNYGYTF
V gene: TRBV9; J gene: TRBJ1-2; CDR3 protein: CASSTQRTGDYGYTF
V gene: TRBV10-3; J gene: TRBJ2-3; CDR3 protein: CAISGPLAGTAHTQYF
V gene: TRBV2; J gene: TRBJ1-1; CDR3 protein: CASRQTMNTEAFF
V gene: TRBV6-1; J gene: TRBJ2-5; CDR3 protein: CASSDDRGRRETQYF
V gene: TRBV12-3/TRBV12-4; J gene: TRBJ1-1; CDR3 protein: CASSFQGGTEAFF
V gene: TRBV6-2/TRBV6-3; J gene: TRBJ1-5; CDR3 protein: CASSYYQAQGNQPQHF
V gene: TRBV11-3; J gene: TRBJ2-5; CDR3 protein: CASSKAGRETQYF
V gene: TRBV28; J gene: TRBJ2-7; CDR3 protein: CASNKYYEQYF
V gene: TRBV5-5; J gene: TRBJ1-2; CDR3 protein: CASKDRVGGYTF
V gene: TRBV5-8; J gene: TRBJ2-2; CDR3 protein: CASSLEIGGSGELFF
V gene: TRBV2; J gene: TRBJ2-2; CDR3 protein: CASSEWGQGANGELFF
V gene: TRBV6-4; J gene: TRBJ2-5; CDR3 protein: CASTLRDRVQETQYF
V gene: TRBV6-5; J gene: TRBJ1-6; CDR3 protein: CASSSDRDGNSPLHF
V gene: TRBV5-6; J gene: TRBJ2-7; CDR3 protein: CASSFAPGQRYEQYF
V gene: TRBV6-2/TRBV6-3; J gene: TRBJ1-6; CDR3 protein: CASSSTGPLGSSPLHF
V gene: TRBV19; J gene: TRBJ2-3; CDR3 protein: CASSSATSVSTDTQYF
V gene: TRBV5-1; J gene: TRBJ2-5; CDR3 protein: CASATSGGQETQYF
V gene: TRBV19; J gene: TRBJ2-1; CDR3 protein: CASSIDPAGGFSSYNEQFF
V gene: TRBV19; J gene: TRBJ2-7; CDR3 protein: CASSIGQGYEQYF
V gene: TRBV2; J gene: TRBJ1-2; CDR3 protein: CASAGQGNYGYTF
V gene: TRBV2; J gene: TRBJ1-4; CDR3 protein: CASVSGTAEKLFF
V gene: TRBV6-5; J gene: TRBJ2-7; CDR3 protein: CASSYSLAGGIYEQYF
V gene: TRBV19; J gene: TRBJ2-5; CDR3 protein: CASSIAGGGETQYF
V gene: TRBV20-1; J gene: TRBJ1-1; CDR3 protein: CSASQGAQNTEAFF
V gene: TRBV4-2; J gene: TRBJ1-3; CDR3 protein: CASSLVSSGNTIYF
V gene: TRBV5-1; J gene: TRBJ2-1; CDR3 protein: CASSIAGGLYNEQFF
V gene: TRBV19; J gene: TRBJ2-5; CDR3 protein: CASSIGRGSQETQYF
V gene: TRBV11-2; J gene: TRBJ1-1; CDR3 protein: CASRSGTENTEAFF
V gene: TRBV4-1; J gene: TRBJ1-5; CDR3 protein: CASSQGRASNQPQHF
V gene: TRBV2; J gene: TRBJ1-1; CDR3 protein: CASSGQGGTEAFF